The 15 T cell receptor beta chains presented below share a single source sample, sequenced in a study of blood T cells in healthy people across ages. A second 7 to 11 cycle PCR used barcoded and J-beta primers. Using its own MiXCR run on the 5' RACE reads, TCRdb lists one record per CDR3 protein. The sample carries 790,000 or so distinct CDR3 sequences, approximately 53% recorded once. The sequenced sample was blood. The source of these receptors is a man in his forties in good health.

A few counts support this clonotype. V usage is TRBV7-2 and J usage is TRBJ2-6; TRBD1 or TRBD2 may be the D gene (7 bases each). Trimming cost V 4 bases and J 1 base, with 11 bases left between them. The CDR3 has 16 residues. Germline V gives CDR1 SGHTA, CDR2 FQGNSA. The CDR3: CASSYQGGSGANVLTF. CDR3 coding DNA: TGTGCCAGCAGCTACCAGGGGGGGTCTGGGGCCAACGTCCTGACTTTC. The full variable domain, with the rest looked up from reference TRBV7-2 and TRBJ2-6, is GAGVSQSPSNKVTEKGKDVELRCDPISGHTALYWYRQSLGQGLEFLIYFQGNSAPDKSGLPSDRFSAERTGGSVSTLTIQRTQQEDSAVYLCASSYQGGSGANVLTFGAGSRLTVL.

The gene calls are TRBV7-9 and TRBJ1-6; 7 nucleotides align to TRBD1. This CDR3 region has 14 residues. Germline V lookup: CDR1 SEHNR, CDR2 FQNEAQ (reference sequence). V gave up 4 bases and J gave up 8 bases; unmatched junction bases: 5. The CDR3 loop reads CASSSTGDDSPLHF. The CDR3, as DNA: TGTGCCAGCAGCTCCACAGGGGATGATTCACCCCTCCACTTT.

The rearrangement uses TRBV5-1 and TRBJ1-2; no clear D. The germline V gene encodes CDR1 SGHRS and CDR2 YFSETQ. V gave up 0 bases and J gave up 6 bases, with 9 bases separating them. This CDR3 is 13 amino acids long. The CDR3 loop is CASSLDGENGYTF. In nucleotides, the CDR3 is TGCGCCAGCAGCTTGGACGGGGAGAATGGCTACACCTTC. Drawing the rest from reference TRBV5-1 and TRBJ1-2, the complete variable domain is KAGVTQTPRYLIKTRGQQVTLSCSPISGHRSVSWYQQTPGQGLQFLFEYFSETQRNKGNFPGRFSGRQFSNSRSEMNVSTLELGDSALYLCASSLDGENGYTFGSGTRLTVV.

J is TRBJ1-5 and V is TRBV20-1; perhaps TRBD1 as D (5 bases). The V gene lost 1 base and the J gene lost 3 bases, with 13 bases spanning the gap. Per the germline V gene, CDR1 is DFQATT and CDR2 is SNEGSKA (reference sequence). The CDR3 runs 15 residues. The DNA of the CDR3 is TGCAGTGCTAGAGCCCCTCCAGGGAACAATCAGCCCCAGCATTTT. Translating it yields CSARAPPGNNQPQHF.

The gene calls are TRBV7-2 and TRBJ2-1, with 7 nucleotides matching TRBD2. Unmatched junction bases numbered 11, after V lost 6 bases and J lost 6 bases. CDR3 size: 15 residues. Per the germline V gene, CDR1 is SGHTA and CDR2 is FQGNSA. DNA of the CDR3: TGTGCCAGCAGACGGCGGGGGTCTGGGGTCAATGAGCAGTTCTTC. Residues: CASRRRGSGVNEQFF.

The CDR3 sequence is CASSLMGTGELFF. Here the CDR3 DNA reads TGTGCCAGCAGCTTAATGGGCACCGGGGAGCTGTTTTTT. This sequence joins TRBV7-3 and TRBJ2-2; D unresolved. Between the trimmed V and J ends, which lost 1 base and 4 bases, there was a span of 4 bases. The length of the CDR3 is 13 residues. Germline V CDR1 and CDR2: SGHTA, FQGTGA.

This rearrangement joins TRBV20-1 to TRBJ1-2; the D gene is possibly TRBD1 (5 bases). V lost 5 bases and J lost 5, with 15 bases in between. CDR3 length: 13 amino acids. CDR1 and CDR2 from the germline V gene are DFQATT and SNEGSKA (reference sequence). In DNA, the CDR3 is TGCAGTGCTGGGGACCGCCACCCTTATGGCTACACCTTC. Translating it yields CSAGDRHPYGYTF.

The chain is built from TRBV6-2 or TRBV6-3 and TRBJ2-5; D perhaps matches TRBD1 (6 bases). Germline values: CDR1 MNHEY, CDR2 SVGEGT. The ends were cut back, 2 bases at V and 4 bases at J, with 20 bases in the middle. The CDR3 is made up of 17 amino acids. The CDR3 bases are TGTGCCAGCAGTTACGAAACCAGACAGGAGGTGGGAGAGACCCAGTACTTC. It yields the protein CASSYETRQEVGETQYF.

The rearrangement joins TRBV28 to TRBJ2-5, with unresolved D. The better agreement between TRBJ2-7 and the DNA end casts doubt on the J call. This CDR3 spans 15 amino acids. CDR1 and CDR2 from the germline V gene are MDHEN and SYDVKM. The CDR3 spells CASSLGGITLNEQYF. Written as DNA, the CDR3 is TGTGCCAGCAGTTTAGGCGGAATAACCCTGAACGAGCAGTACTTC.

The chain combines TRBV4-2 with TRBJ2-4, with D hard to call. Germline CDR1 is LGHNA and CDR2 is YNFKEQ. The CDR3 spans 15 residues. The V end lost 0 bases, the J end lost 0 bases, and 6 bases lay between the germline ends. CDR3 sequence reads: CASSQEHLAKNIQYF. The CDR3 DNA reads as TGTGCCAGCAGCCAAGAGCATTTAGCCAAAAACATTCAGTACTTC.

In its sample, this clonotype was seen a few times. The V call is TRBV9, the J call TRBJ2-2, with D maybe TRBD1 (6 bases). CDR3 length: 13 residues. Deletions cut 5 bases from V and 6 bases from J, with 11 bases between. Germline CDR1 SGDLS, CDR2 YYNGEE. CDR3 residues: CASRKQGSGELFF. The CDR3 DNA reads TGTGCCAGCAGGAAACAGGGATCCGGGGAGCTGTTTTTT.

The chain employs TRBV5-6 and TRBJ2-3; 8 nucleotides match TRBD2. With 1 base clipped from V and 5 bases from J, the junction kept 6 bases outside the gene matches. The germline CDR1 and CDR2 sequences are SGHDT and YYEEEE. This CDR3 is 15 amino acids long. The CDR3 spells CASSLYSGGKDTQYF. As DNA, the CDR3 is TGTGCCAGCAGCTTGTACAGCGGGGGTAAAGATACGCAGTATTTT.

The chain recombines TRBV12-3 or TRBV12-4 with TRBJ1-2; D ambiguous. This CDR3 has 12 amino acids. Trimming took 6 bases from V and 8 from J, leaving 13 bases between them. The CDR3, as DNA: TGTGCCAGCAGCTTACATGGAGGCGGCTACACCTTC. It encodes CASSLHGGGYTF.

The J gene is TRBJ2-4, the V gene TRBV29-1; 10 nucleotides align to TRBD1. Near its end, the DNA agrees better with TRBJ2-7, so the J call may be wrong. CDR3 size: 14 residues. In germline, CDR1 is SQVTM, CDR2 ANQGSEA. The CDR3 bases are TGCAGCGTTGTAATGGGACAGGGGAATTACGAGCAGTACTTC. Its protein is CSVVMGQGNYEQYF.

The V call is TRBV7-2, the J call TRBJ2-4; D is possibly TRBD1 (6 bases). The germline V and J ends were trimmed by 4 bases and 0 bases, with 19 bases remaining between them. This CDR3 region has 18 residues. Germline V gives CDR1 SGHTA, CDR2 FQGNSA. The CDR3 DNA is TGTGCCAGCAGCTCCCAACCCGAGACAGGTCTAGCCAAAAACATTCAGTACTTC. As protein: CASSSQPETGLAKNIQYF.